The rows below give T cell receptor beta chains drawn from one sample of a study of T cell responses to AZD1222 COVID-19 vaccine. This table comes from immunoSEQ multiplex PCR, and its TCRdb copy is limited to in-frame clones, with some not included. The table records 75,000 to 95,000 clones, approximately 81% of them present only once. Specimen: peripheral blood, collected 28 days after the second AZD1222 dose. Receptor source: an adult who received the AZD1222 COVID-19 vaccine. CDR3s include the opening cysteine and the closing phenylalanine or tryptophan. The D gene is left open where the match is weak. Only some rows state a clone size, as once, few, many or a class for expanded clones.

TRBV27	few	TRBJ1-6	-	TGTGCCAGCGCGACTCTTTCCTATAATTCACCCCTCCACTTT	CASATLSYNSPLHF
TRBV12-3/TRBV12-4	-	TRBJ2-5	-	TGTGCCAGCAGGCGAGGAGAGACCCAGTACTTC	CASRRGETQYF
TRBV19	-	TRBJ1-5	TRBD1	TGTGCCAGTAACTACCGGACAGGGCTCAATCAGCCCCAGCATTTT	CASNYRTGLNQPQHF
TRBV7-2	-	TRBJ2-7	-	TGTGCCAGCAGTTCTCCTATCTACGAGCAGTACTTC	CASSSPIYEQYF
TRBV7-2	few	TRBJ1-4	TRBD1	TGTGCCAGCAGCTCTTACGGGACAGGGGGTGGAGTGAATGAAAAACTGTTTTTT	CASSSYGTGGGVNEKLFF
TRBV30	-	TRBJ1-3	TRBD1	TGTGCCTGGACCCCCCGGGACAGGAACACCATATATTTT	CAWTPRDRNTIYF
TRBV2	-	TRBJ1-4	TRBD1	TGTGCCAGCAGTGAAGCCTCCGGGACAGGGAGCCGACTGTTTTTT	CASSEASGTGSRLFF
TRBV30	few	TRBJ1-4	-	TGTGCCTGGGCTCCGGGAGGACAAAAACTGTTTTTT	CAWAPGGQKLFF
TRBV7-3	-	TRBJ2-5	-	TGTGCCAGCAGCTTAGCCTGGGGGGAGACCCAGTACTTC	CASSLAWGETQYF
TRBV20-1	-	TRBJ1-4	-	TGCAGTGCTAGTTCTCCGGGGGACGAAAAACTGTTTTTT	CSASSPGDEKLFF
TRBV9	-	TRBJ2-7	-	TGTGCCAGCAGCGTGGGACCGGGACACTCCTACGAGCAGTACTTC	CASSVGPGHSYEQYF
TRBV27	-	TRBJ2-5	-	TGTGCCAGCAGTTTTACTGGTGATCAAGAGACCCAGTACTTC	CASSFTGDQETQYF
TRBV7-2	-	TRBJ2-7	TRBD1	TGTGCCAGCAGCTTAGTTTTGGGACAGGGCGTCGAGCAGTACTTC	CASSLVLGQGVEQYF
TRBV2	once	TRBJ1-2	-	TGTGCCACCGTTCGACCCGGGTCGGACTATGGCTACACCTTC	CATVRPGSDYGYTF
TRBV29-1	-	TRBJ2-7	-	TGCAGCGGACGGATTAGCTCCTACGAGCAGTACTTC	CSGRISSYEQYF
TRBV2	-	TRBJ1-5	-	TGTGCCAGCAGTGAAAGGGGAGGGATTCAGGACAATAGCAATCAGCCCCAGCATTTT	CASSERGGIQDNSNQPQHF